Following are 27 T cell receptor beta chains from one sample sequenced in a study of response to subunit inactivated influenza vaccine. TCRdb re-derived calls from the RT-PCR reads in MiXCR, one entry per CDR3 protein. Of some 190,000 distinct CDR3 sequences in the sample, around an eighth were seen once. The specimen was CD8+ T cells sorted from PBMCs, collected less than 6 days after vaccination. The receptor source for this set is a man aged 50 to 60 who received an inactivated influenza vaccine.

This clonotype was counted only a few times. The genes are TRBV29-1 and TRBJ1-1; D gene ambiguous. Trimming removed 4 bases at V and 0 bases at J, with 9 bases between. Germline assignment: CDR1 SQVTM and CDR2 ANQGSEA. This CDR3 region has 13 residues. This chain's CDR3 is CSVVGGLNTEAFF. In DNA, the CDR3 is TGCAGCGTTGTAGGCGGATTGAACACTGAAGCTTTCTTT.

This clonotype was seen a handful of times. The chain has TRBV15 and TRBJ2-5; D not resolved. This CDR3 region has 16 residues. The germline V and J ends were trimmed by 1 base and 0 bases, with 12 bases remaining between them. The germline V gene has CDR1 LNHNV and CDR2 YYDKDF (reference sequence). CDR3 protein: CATSRGTELYQETQYF. The DNA of the CDR3 is TGTGCCACCAGCAGAGGTACAGAGCTGTACCAAGAGACCCAGTACTTC.

The CDR3 loop reads CASSLVGESYEQYF. In DNA, the CDR3 is TGTGCCAGCAGCTTAGTAGGGGAGAGTTACGAGCAGTACTTC. This sequence joins TRBV7-9 and TRBJ2-7; D might be TRBD1 or TRBD2, each matching 5 bases. The V end lost 1 base, the J end lost 4 bases, and 11 bases lay between the germline ends. Germline V lookup: CDR1 SEHNR, CDR2 FQNEAQ (reference sequence). The CDR3 extends over 14 amino acids.

This chain uses TRBV3-1 with TRBJ2-7, with D unclear. V dropped 0 bases and J dropped 4 bases, with 10 bases sitting between them. There are 14 residues in the CDR3. Looked up from germline, CDR1 is LGHDT and CDR2 is YNNKEL (reference sequence). The CDR3 region is CASSQDQTEYEQYF. The CDR3 DNA reads TGTGCCAGCAGCCAAGATCAGACTGAATACGAGCAGTACTTC.

This chain joins TRBV5-1 and TRBJ1-2, with no clear D. The CDR3 contains 18 residues. Germline CDR1 is SGHRS and CDR2 is YFSETQ. V lost 0 bases and J lost 2, with 20 bases in between. CDR3 in amino acids: CASSLAYVQQLPNYGYTF. The CDR3 DNA reads as TGCGCCAGCAGCTTGGCCTATGTTCAGCAGCTACCAAACTATGGCTACACCTTC.

This clonotype was seen once. The chain carries TRBV7-2 and TRBJ2-6; D possibly corresponds to TRBD1 (6 bases). The CDR3 has 17 residues. CDR1 is SGHTA, CDR2 FQGNSA, per germline. Trimming left V 5 bases short and J 0 bases short, with 14 bases between. The CDR3 loop is CASSPRDIFSGANVLTF. In nucleotides, the CDR3 is TGTGCCAGCAGCCCGAGGGACATCTTCTCTGGGGCCAACGTCCTGACTTTC.

This clonotype was seen repeatedly, ten times or more. The chain joins TRBV12-3 or TRBV12-4 to TRBJ2-1, with 13 bases identical to TRBD2. V was pared by 5 bases and J by 5 bases, with 6 bases of the junction left unmatched. The CDR3 runs to 16 residues. The CDR3 nucleotides read TGTGCCAGCAGTCCTACTAGCGGGGGGGCCGACAATGAGCAGTTCTTC. Translated: CASSPTSGGADNEQFF.

The CDR3 region is CSARDHPFLAKNIQYF. For the CDR3, the DNA is TGCAGTGCTAGAGATCACCCCTTCTTAGCCAAAAACATTCAGTACTTC. The chain links TRBV20-1 to TRBJ2-4, with D hard to call. Trimming shortened V by 0 bases and J by 0 bases, and 12 bases separated the two germline ends. The CDR3 length is 16 residues. CDR1 and CDR2 from the germline V gene are DFQATT and SNEGSKA (reference sequence).

This clonotype was seen ten or more times. The gene calls are TRBV27 and TRBJ2-1; 11 nucleotides line up with TRBD2. With 5 bases clipped from V and 4 bases from J, the junction kept 7 bases outside the gene matches. Germline V gives CDR1 MNHEY, CDR2 SMNVEV (reference sequence). This CDR3 contains 16 residues. The CDR3 here is CASSLIGTSGYNEQFF. In nucleotides, the CDR3 is TGTGCCAGCAGTCTTATAGGGACTAGCGGTTACAATGAGCAGTTCTTC.

This clonotype was observed a few times. The chain links TRBV5-1 to TRBJ2-1; D remains ambiguous. Germline V gene lookup returns CDR1 SGHRS and CDR2 YFSETQ. CDR3 length equals 14 residues. Trimming took 4 bases from V and 6 from J, leaving 14 bases between them. Here the CDR3 DNA reads TGCGCCAGCAGCGGAAAAACTACCTCCAATGAGCAGTTCTTC. It translates to CASSGKTTSNEQFF.

The V and J genes are TRBV7-8 and TRBJ2-1; D is unclear. This CDR3 is built from 12 residues. Germline V gene lookup returns CDR1 SGHVS and CDR2 FQNEAQ. Trimming took off 0 bases at V and 10 bases at J, with 7 bases between the two ends. The CDR3 sequence is CASSLAQQEQFF. The CDR3 DNA sequence: TGTGCCAGCAGCTTAGCGCAACAGGAGCAGTTCTTC.

The V call is TRBV13, the J call TRBJ2-3; 9 bases align to TRBD1. CDR1 and CDR2 from the germline V gene are PRHDT and FYEKMQ (reference sequence). CDR3 length: 19 amino acids. Trimming removed 5 bases from V and 2 bases from J; junction bases left unmatched: 17. CDR3: CASSDRDRDPLQITDTQYF. The CDR3 DNA sequence: TGTGCCAGCAGCGACCGGGACAGGGACCCCCTTCAGATCACAGATACGCAGTATTTT. Looking up the rest from reference TRBV13 and TRBJ2-3 gives the full variable domain: AAGVIQSPRHLIKEKRETATLKCYPIPRHDTVYWYQQGPGQDPQFLISFYEKMQSDKGSIPDRFSAQQFSDYHSELNMSSLELGDSALYFCASSDRDRDPLQITDTQYFGPGTRLTVL.

This chain uses TRBV6-5 with TRBJ1-5, with D possibly matching TRBD1 (5 bases). Trimming left V 3 bases short and J 7 bases short, with 13 bases between. This CDR3 spans 14 amino acids. Germline V CDR1 and CDR2: MNHEY, SVGAGI. CDR3 protein: CASSYSAGRQPQHF. The CDR3 nucleotides are TGTGCCAGCAGTTATTCGGCAGGGAGACAGCCCCAGCATTTT.

This clonotype was picked up many times. This chain joins TRBV4-3 and TRBJ2-3, with 9 bases lining up with TRBD2. CDR3 length equals 17 residues. Germline-derived CDR1 and CDR2 are LGHNA and YSLEER. The V and J ends lost 0 bases and 6 bases, in that order; junction bases with no gene match: 10. In DNA form, the CDR3 reads TGCGCCAGCAGCCAAGATCTGCCTAGCGGGGCTGGGGATACGCAGTATTTT. Its protein product is CASSQDLPSGAGDTQYF.

J is TRBJ2-7 and V is TRBV5-1, with D perhaps assigned TRBD1 or TRBD2 (5 bases each). This CDR3 is 15 amino acids long. Germline CDR1 reads SGHRS; CDR2 reads YFSETQ. V lost 0 bases and J lost 3, with 13 bases in between. CDR3 bases: TGCGCCAGCAGCTTGGGCAGGGATGGGGGCTACGAGCAGTACTTC. Encoded protein: CASSLGRDGGYEQYF.

The sample holds a few counts of this clonotype. The chain couples TRBV12-3 or TRBV12-4 to TRBJ2-3; D remains ambiguous. This CDR3 has 14 residues. Trimming cost V 6 bases and J 3 bases, with 13 bases left between them. CDR3: CASRPLEVTDTQYF. In nucleotides, the CDR3 is TGTGCCAGCAGACCCTTAGAAGTAACAGATACGCAGTATTTT.

The sample holds many counts of this clonotype. The rearrangement links TRBV4-1 to TRBJ2-3, with D possibly matching TRBD1 (6 bases). The CDR3 has 14 residues. Between the trimmed V and J ends, which lost 4 bases and 2 bases, there was a span of 10 bases. CDR1 and CDR2 (germline): MGHRA, YSYEKL. As DNA, the CDR3 is TGCGCCAGCAGCCCCTGGACAGACACAGATACGCAGTATTTT. Residues: CASSPWTDTDTQYF.

This chain joins TRBV7-8 and TRBJ2-2; no clear D. Trimming pared 2 bases from V and 2 bases from J, leaving 12 bases between. CDR3 length equals 16 residues. The germline V gene encodes CDR1 SGHVS and CDR2 FQNEAQ. The CDR3 loop is CASSLWTNGNTGELFF. CDR3 DNA sequence: TGTGCCAGCAGCTTATGGACCAACGGTAACACCGGGGAGCTGTTTTTT.

This clonotype was picked up a small number of times. The gene calls are TRBV12-3 or TRBV12-4 and TRBJ2-3, with D hard to call. The CDR3 consists of 14 residues. Trimming removed 3 bases from V and 3 bases from J, with 10 bases in between. CDR3 residues: CASSFVGWTDTQYF. The CDR3 region has the DNA TGTGCCAGCAGTTTTGTAGGGTGGACAGATACGCAGTATTTT.

This clonotype was detected many times. This chain connects TRBV11-2 to TRBJ2-7, with 11 bases lining up with TRBD1. The V gene's germline CDR1 is SGHAT and CDR2 FQNNGV. This CDR3 has 14 residues. Germline trimming cut 3 bases from V and 6 bases from J; bases unmatched to any gene: 4. In nucleotides, the CDR3 is TGTGCCAGCAGCTTCGGGACAGGGGGTTTCGAGCAGTACTTC. It specifies CASSFGTGGFEQYF.

This clonotype has more than one count but fewer than ten. The V and J genes are TRBV29-1 and TRBJ2-1; D possibly uses TRBD1 or TRBD2 (7 bases each). The germline gives CDR1 SQVTM, CDR2 ANQGSEA. The CDR3 contains 14 residues. Trimming shortened V by 6 bases and J by 5 bases, and 17 bases separated the two germline ends. The CDR3 DNA sequence: TGCAGCGTCCAGGGGGGGCTAGTTAACAATGAGCAGTTCTTC. As protein: CSVQGGLVNNEQFF.

The rearrangement joins TRBV28 to TRBJ2-1, with 11 positions matching TRBD2. Germline CDR1 is MDHEN and CDR2 is SYDVKM. The CDR3 is 13 residues long. V was pared by 8 bases and J by 6 bases, with 3 bases of the junction left unmatched. DNA for the CDR3: TGTGCCAGCTTTAGCGGGAGGGCCAATGAGCAGTTCTTC. Its translation is CASFSGRANEQFF.

This clonotype was counted between two and nine times. The rearrangement joins TRBV29-1 to TRBJ2-7; 8 bases map to TRBD1. Germline CDR1 SQVTM, CDR2 ANQGSEA. J was trimmed by 2 bases and V by 8 bases; bases with no gene match: 5. This CDR3 has 12 residues. As DNA, the CDR3 is TGCAGCATCCGGACAGGGACCTACGAGCAGTACTTC. Translation gives CSIRTGTYEQYF.

This chain uses TRBV14 with TRBJ2-2; 7 nucleotides agree with TRBD1. Germline CDR1 SGHDN, CDR2 FVKESK. CDR3 size: 16 residues. With 3 bases clipped from V and 2 bases from J, the junction kept 6 bases outside the gene matches. DNA for the CDR3: TGTGCCAGCAGCCAGAAGACAGGGATCAACACCGGGGAGCTGTTTTTT. Translation gives CASSQKTGINTGELFF.

This clonotype was seen a few times. This rearrangement joins TRBV4-2 to TRBJ1-6; D remains unclear. The CDR3 has 16 residues. Trimming removed 1 base at V and 10 bases at J, with 17 bases between. CDR1 and CDR2 from the germline V gene are LGHNA and YNFKEQ. DNA for the CDR3: TGTGCCAGCAGCCAAGGATCGGTGTTTCGGGGATCACCCCTCCACTTT. This codes for CASSQGSVFRGSPLHF.

With regard to this clonotype: A read error may account for a junction end that differs from germline. The V call is TRBV13, the J call TRBJ1-4; TRBD1 matches 10 bases. The CDR3 contains 15 residues. From germline, CDR1 is PRHDT and CDR2 FYEKMQ (reference sequence). For the CDR3, the DNA is TGTGCCACCAGCTTTAGACAGGGGGCAGGCGAAAAACTGTTTTTT. Amino acid sequence: CATSFRQGAGEKLFF. Supplemented by reference TRBV13 and TRBJ1-4, the full variable domain reads AAGVIQSPRHLIKEKRETATLKCYPIPRHDTVYWYQQGPGQDPQFLISFYEKMQSDKGSIPDRFSAQQFSDYHSELNMSSLELGDSALYFCATSFRQGAGEKLFFGSGTQLSVL.

This clonotype was found a few times. The chain joins TRBV6-1 to TRBJ2-2; TRBD2 agrees at 10 bases. This CDR3 is built from 16 residues. Germline V gene lookup returns CDR1 MNHNS and CDR2 SASEGT. With 6 bases clipped from V and 6 bases from J, the junction kept 10 bases outside the gene matches. CDR3 in DNA: TGTGCCAGCAGCACCCTAGCGGGAGCTTGGGCCGGGGAGCTGTTTTTT. Protein product: CASSTLAGAWAGELFF.